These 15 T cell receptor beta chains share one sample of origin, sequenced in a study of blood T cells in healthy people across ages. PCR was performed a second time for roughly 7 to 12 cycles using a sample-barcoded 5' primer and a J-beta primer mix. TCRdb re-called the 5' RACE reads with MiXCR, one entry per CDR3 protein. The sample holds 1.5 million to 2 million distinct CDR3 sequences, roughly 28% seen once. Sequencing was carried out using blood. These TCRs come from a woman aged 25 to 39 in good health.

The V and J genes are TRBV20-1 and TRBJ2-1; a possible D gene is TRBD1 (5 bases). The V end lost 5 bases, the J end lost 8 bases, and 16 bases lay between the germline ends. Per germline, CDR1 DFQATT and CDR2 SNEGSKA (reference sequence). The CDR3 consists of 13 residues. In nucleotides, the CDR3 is TGCAGTGCTTCCTCGGACATGCTCGATGAGCAGTTCTTC. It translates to CSASSDMLDEQFF.

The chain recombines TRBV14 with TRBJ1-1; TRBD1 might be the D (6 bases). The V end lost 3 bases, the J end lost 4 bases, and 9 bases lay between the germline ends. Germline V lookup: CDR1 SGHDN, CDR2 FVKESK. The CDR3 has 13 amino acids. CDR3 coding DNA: TGTGCCAGCAGCCAGCAGGGGTTCACTGAAGCTTTCTTT. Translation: CASSQQGFTEAFF.

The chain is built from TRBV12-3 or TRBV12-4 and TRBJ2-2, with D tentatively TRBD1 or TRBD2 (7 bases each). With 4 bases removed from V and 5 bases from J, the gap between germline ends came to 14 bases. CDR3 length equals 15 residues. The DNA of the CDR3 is TGTGCCAGCAGTTCGAGACAGGGAGGGACCGGGGAGCTGTTTTTT. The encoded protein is CASSSRQGGTGELFF.

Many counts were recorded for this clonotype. CDR3 bases: TGTGCCACCGGCAAGGGGACAGGCGGGGAGACCCAGTACTTC. The encoded protein is CATGKGTGGETQYF. The chain recombines TRBV24-1 with TRBJ2-5; 8 bases line up with TRBD1. The CDR3 runs 14 residues. The germline V gene encodes CDR1 KGHDR and CDR2 SFDVKD. After removal of 9 bases from V and 5 bases from J, the junction contained 10 bases not matched to a gene.

The CDR3, as DNA: TGTGCGGCGAGGGGGGGTGTCTCCTATAATTCACCCCTCCACTTT. It is translated as CAARGGVSYNSPLHF. The chain combines TRBV30 with TRBJ1-6; D may be TRBD1 (6 bases). The CDR3 extends over 15 amino acids. In germline, CDR1 is GTSNPN, CDR2 SVGIG (reference sequence). Full variable domain (rest looked up from reference TRBV30 and TRBJ1-6): SQTIHQWPATLVQPVGSPLSLECTVEGTSNPNLYWYRQAAGRGLQLLFYSVGIGQISSEVPQNLSASRPQDRQFILSSKKLLLSDSGFYLCAARGGVSYNSPLHFGNGTRLTVT.

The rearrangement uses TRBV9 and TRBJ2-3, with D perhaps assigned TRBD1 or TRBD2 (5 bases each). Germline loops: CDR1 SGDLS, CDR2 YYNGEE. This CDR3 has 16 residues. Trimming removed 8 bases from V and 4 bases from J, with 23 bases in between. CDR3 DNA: TGTGCCAGTAGTGTTAGGGACCTACTCACCCCAGATACGCAGTATTTT. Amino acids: CASSVRDLLTPDTQYF.

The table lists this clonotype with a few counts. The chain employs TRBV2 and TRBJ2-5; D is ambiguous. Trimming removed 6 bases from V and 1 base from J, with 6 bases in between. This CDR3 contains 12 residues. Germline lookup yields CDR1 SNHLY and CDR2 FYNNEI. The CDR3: CASRAIQETQYF. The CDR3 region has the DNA TGTGCCAGCAGGGCAATCCAAGAGACCCAGTACTTC.

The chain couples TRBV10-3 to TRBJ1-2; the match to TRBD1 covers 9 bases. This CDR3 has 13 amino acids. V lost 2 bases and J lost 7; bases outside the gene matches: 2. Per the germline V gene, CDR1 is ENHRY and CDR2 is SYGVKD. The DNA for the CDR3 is TGTGCCATCAGTGAGGGACAGGGGTCTGGCTACACCTTC. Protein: CAISEGQGSGYTF.

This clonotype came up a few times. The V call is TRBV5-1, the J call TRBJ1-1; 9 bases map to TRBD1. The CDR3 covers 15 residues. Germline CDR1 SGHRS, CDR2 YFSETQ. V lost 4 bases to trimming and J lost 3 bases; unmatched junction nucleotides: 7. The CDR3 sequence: CASSPGQGTDTEAFF. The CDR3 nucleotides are TGCGCCAGCAGCCCCGGACAGGGGACTGACACTGAAGCTTTCTTT.

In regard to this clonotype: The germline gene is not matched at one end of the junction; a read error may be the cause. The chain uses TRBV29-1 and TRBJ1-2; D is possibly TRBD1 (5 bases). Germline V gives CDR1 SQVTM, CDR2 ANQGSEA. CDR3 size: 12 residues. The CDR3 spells CSVAGPNYDYTF. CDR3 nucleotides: TGCAGCGTTGCGGGACCTAACTATGACTACACCTTC.

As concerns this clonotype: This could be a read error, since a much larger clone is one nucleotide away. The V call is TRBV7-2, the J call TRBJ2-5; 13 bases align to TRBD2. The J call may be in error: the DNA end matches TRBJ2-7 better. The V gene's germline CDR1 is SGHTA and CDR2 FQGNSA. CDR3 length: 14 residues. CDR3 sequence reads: CANSGLAGDLEQYF. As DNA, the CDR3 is TGTGCCAACAGCGGACTAGCGGGAGATCTCGAGCAGTACTTC.

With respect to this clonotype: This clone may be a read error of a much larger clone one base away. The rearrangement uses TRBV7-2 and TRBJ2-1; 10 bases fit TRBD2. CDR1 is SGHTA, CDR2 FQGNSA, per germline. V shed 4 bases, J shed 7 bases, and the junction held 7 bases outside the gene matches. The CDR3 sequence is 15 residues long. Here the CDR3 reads CASSSGGLAPNEQFF. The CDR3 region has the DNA TGTGCCAGCAGCTCTGGGGGACTAGCGCCGAATGAGCAGTTCTTC.

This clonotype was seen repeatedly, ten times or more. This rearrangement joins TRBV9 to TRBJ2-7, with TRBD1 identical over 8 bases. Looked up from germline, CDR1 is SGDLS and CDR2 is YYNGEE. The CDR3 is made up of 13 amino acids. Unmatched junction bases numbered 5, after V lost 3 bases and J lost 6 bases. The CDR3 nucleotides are TGTGCCAGCAGCGGCTCTACAGGGGGCGAGCAGTACTTC. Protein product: CASSGSTGGEQYF.

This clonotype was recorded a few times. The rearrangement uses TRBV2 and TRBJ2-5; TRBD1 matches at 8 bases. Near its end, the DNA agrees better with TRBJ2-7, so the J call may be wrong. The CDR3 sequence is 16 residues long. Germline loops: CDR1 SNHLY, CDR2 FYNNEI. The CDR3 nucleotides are TGTGCCAGCAGTAAGACCGGACAGGGCCTCTCCTACGAGCAGTACTTC. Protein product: CASSKTGQGLSYEQYF.

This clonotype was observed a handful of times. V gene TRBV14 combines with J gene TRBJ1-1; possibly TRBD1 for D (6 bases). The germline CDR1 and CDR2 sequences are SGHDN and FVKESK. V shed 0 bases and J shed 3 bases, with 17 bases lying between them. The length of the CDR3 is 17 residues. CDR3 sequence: CASSQDLGGRWYTEAFF. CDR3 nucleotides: TGTGCCAGCAGCCAAGATTTAGGGGGGCGATGGTACACTGAAGCTTTCTTT.